A single sample is the source of the 25 T cell receptor beta chains below, sequenced in a study of cytomegalovirus exposure and HLA in healthy donors. Clones were read by immunoSEQ multiplex PCR, and TCRdb kept only the in-frame ones, dropping some. The table lists over 100,000 clones, roughly 90% of them singletons, with roughly 6% in the top ten. The sequenced sample consisted of PBMCs. These receptors all stem from a woman between 18 and 29 years old in good health and CMV-seropositive.

This chain links TRBV5-1 with TRBJ2-3, with D tentatively TRBD1 (6 bases). The length of the CDR3 is 18 residues. V was shortened by 4 bases and J by 0 bases, with 21 bases between the two germline ends. Germline loops: CDR1 SGHRS, CDR2 YFSETQ. The CDR3 nucleotides read TGCGCCAGCAGCCCGGCGATCGACAGGCCAACTAGCACAGATACGCAGTATTTT. The encoded protein is CASSPAIDRPTSTDTQYF.

V is TRBV28 and J is TRBJ1-5, with D possibly matching TRBD1 (5 bases). The CDR3 spans 12 residues. Germline V CDR1 and CDR2: MDHEN, SYDVKM. Between the trimmed V and J ends, which lost 8 bases and 8 bases, there was a span of 13 bases. CDR3 residues: CASRVGVEPQHF. In nucleotides, the CDR3 is TGTGCCAGCCGGGTAGGGGTGGAGCCCCAGCATTTT.

In its sample, this clone was seen a few times. This chain joins TRBV5-1 and TRBJ2-7; D might be TRBD1 (7 bases). CDR3 length equals 14 residues. Germline V gene data show CDR1 as SGHRS and CDR2 as YFSETQ. Trimming removed 0 bases from V and 4 bases from J, with 11 bases in between. The CDR3 coding sequence is TGCGCCAGCAGCTTGGTTCCAGGGGGGTACGAGCAGTACTTC. It is translated as CASSLVPGGYEQYF.

The chain couples TRBV7-2 to TRBJ2-2; 8 bases align to TRBD1. V dropped 1 base and J dropped 4; count of bases not matched to a gene: 5. Germline V gives CDR1 SGHTA, CDR2 FQGNSA. This CDR3 is built from 16 residues. CDR3 sequence reads: CASSLGGQVFTGELFF. The CDR3, as DNA: TGTGCCAGCAGCTTAGGGGGACAGGTATTCACCGGGGAGCTGTTTTTT. Looking up the rest from reference TRBV7-2 and TRBJ2-2 gives the full variable domain: GAGVSQSPSNKVTEKGKDVELRCDPISGHTALYWYRQSLGQGLEFLIYFQGNSAPDKSGLPSDRFSAERTGGSVSTLTIQRTQQEDSAVYLCASSLGGQVFTGELFFGEGSRLTVL.

The rearrangement joins TRBV5-1 to TRBJ2-3; TRBD2 agrees at 7 bases. The CDR3 is made up of 15 amino acids. Germline V gives CDR1 SGHRS, CDR2 YFSETQ. The J segment lost 0 bases and the V segment lost 3 bases, leaving 4 bases of the junction unmatched. CDR3 sequence reads: CASSWGLRSTDTQYF. The CDR3 DNA is TGCGCCAGCAGCTGGGGACTACGGAGCACAGATACGCAGTATTTT.

This clone was recorded only once. The chain recombines TRBV29-1 with TRBJ2-3; D is undetermined. The CDR3 has 14 amino acids. Germline V gene sequence: CDR1 SQVTM, CDR2 ANQGSEA. V lost 6 bases to trimming and J lost 1 base, with 14 bases between them. The CDR3 nucleotides read TGCAGCGTCCCCAACCAACGGGGCACAGATACGCAGTATTTT. Translation: CSVPNQRGTDTQYF.

The chain joins TRBV28 to TRBJ1-2; a weak D match, TRBD1 (6 bases). CDR1 is MDHEN and CDR2 is SYDVKM in the germline V gene. V was shortened by 5 bases and J by 0 bases, with 13 bases between the two germline ends. This CDR3 has 15 amino acids. CDR3 in amino acids: CASSPFGTSNYGYTF. CDR3 DNA: TGTGCCAGCAGTCCATTTGGGACATCTAACTATGGCTACACCTTC.

The chain joins TRBV11-2 to TRBJ2-6, with 8 bases aligning to TRBD2. The V segment lost 1 base and the J segment 0 bases; nucleotides outside the gene matches: 8. Germline lookup yields CDR1 SGHAT and CDR2 FQNNGV. This CDR3 is built from 19 residues. CDR3 coding DNA: TGTGCCAGCAGCTTAGTTGGGCTAGCGGGTACCTCTGGGGCCAACGTCCTGACTTTC. It translates to CASSLVGLAGTSGANVLTF.

This clone was observed a few times. The rearrangement links TRBV11-2 to TRBJ2-7; TRBD1 is a possible D gene (5 bases). This CDR3 comprises 13 residues. CDR1 and CDR2 (germline): SGHAT, FQNNGV. V gave up 5 bases and J gave up 2 bases, with 10 bases separating them. In DNA, the CDR3 is TGTGCCAGCAGCCCGGACATCACCTACGAGCAGTACTTC. It codes for CASSPDITYEQYF.

V usage is TRBV7-6 and J usage is TRBJ1-1, with D tentatively TRBD1 (6 bases). The CDR3 covers 15 residues. V was shortened by 4 bases and J by 4 bases, with 16 bases between the two germline ends. Germline V gene lookup returns CDR1 SGHVS and CDR2 FNYEAQ. CDR3 sequence reads: CASSSSNRAFTEAFF. CDR3 coding DNA: TGTGCCAGCAGCTCATCAAACAGGGCCTTCACTGAAGCTTTCTTT.

The J gene is TRBJ2-7, the V gene TRBV7-9; no clear D gene. Trimming removed 1 base from V and 3 bases from J, with 7 bases in between. Germline lookup yields CDR1 SEHNR and CDR2 FQNEAQ (reference sequence). The CDR3 covers 13 residues. This CDR3 is CASSLDTVYEQYF. The CDR3 bases are TGTGCCAGCAGCTTAGACACAGTCTACGAGCAGTACTTC.

This chain uses TRBV5-1 with TRBJ2-3, with a possible D match to TRBD2 (7 bases). Trimming stripped 0 bases from V and 5 bases from J, with 16 bases between. The CDR3 extends over 16 amino acids. Germline V gives CDR1 SGHRS, CDR2 YFSETQ. The CDR3 reads CASSLGAGEGEDTQYF. The CDR3 nucleotides read TGCGCCAGCAGCTTGGGGGCAGGGGAGGGTGAAGATACGCAGTATTTT.

This sequence joins TRBV27 and TRBJ2-7, with TRBD1 identical over 7 bases. Germline lookup yields CDR1 MNHEY and CDR2 SMNVEV (reference sequence). This CDR3 has 16 amino acids. The V segment lost 6 bases and the J segment 3 bases; nucleotides outside the gene matches: 14. CDR3 sequence (DNA): TGTGCCAGCAGCTCTAAGACAGGGAAGTCTTTCTACGAGCAGTACTTC. It translates to CASSSKTGKSFYEQYF.

Notes on this clone: This same CDR3 is encoded by further DNA sequences in the sample. The V gene is TRBV10-3, the J gene TRBJ1-1; no reliable D call. CDR3 length: 15 residues. Trimming pared 3 bases from V and 1 base from J, leaving 12 bases between. Germline V gene data show CDR1 as ENHRY and CDR2 as SYGVKD. This CDR3 reads CAISEGRATNTEAFF. The CDR3 DNA reads TGTGCCATCAGTGAAGGGAGGGCGACGAACACTGAAGCTTTCTTT.

The V call is TRBV6-5, the J call TRBJ1-1; TRBD1 agrees at 7 bases. The CDR3 loop spans 12 amino acids. Germline V gives CDR1 MNHEY, CDR2 SVGAGI. After removal of 4 bases from V and 9 bases from J, the junction contained 5 bases not matched to a gene. Here the CDR3 DNA reads TGTGCCAGCAGTTTTCAGGGGGGAAAAGCTTTCTTT. It yields the protein CASSFQGGKAFF.

V gene TRBV7-9 combines with J gene TRBJ2-7; 10 positions agree with TRBD1. The junction had 6 bases not matched to a gene; V was cut back by 5 bases and J by 5 bases. The germline gives CDR1 SEHNR, CDR2 FQNEAQ (reference sequence). This CDR3 has 14 residues. The CDR3 sequence: CASSLGTGVHEQYF. CDR3 nucleotide sequence: TGTGCCAGCAGCCTCGGGACAGGGGTCCACGAGCAGTACTTC.

The V and J genes are TRBV27 and TRBJ2-1; a weak D match, TRBD2 (7 bases). The CDR3 is made up of 15 amino acids. Trimming shortened V by 3 bases and J by 2 bases, and 11 bases separated the two germline ends. CDR1 and CDR2 (germline): MNHEY, SMNVEV (reference sequence). CDR3 sequence reads: CASSFRGGTYNEQFF. The CDR3 DNA is TGTGCCAGCAGTTTTAGGGGGGGAACCTACAATGAGCAGTTCTTC.

V and J are TRBV5-1 and TRBJ2-1; TRBD2 matches at 9 bases. Germline values: CDR1 SGHRS, CDR2 YFSETQ. The V segment lost 4 bases and the J segment 3 bases; nucleotides outside the gene matches: 5. The CDR3 extends over 15 amino acids. This chain's CDR3 is CASSPAGGSYNEQFF. The CDR3 region has the DNA TGCGCCAGCAGCCCCGCGGGGGGGAGCTACAATGAGCAGTTCTTC. Full variable domain (outside the CDR3, taken from reference TRBV5-1 and TRBJ2-1): KAGVTQTPRYLIKTRGQQVTLSCSPISGHRSVSWYQQTPGQGLQFLFEYFSETQRNKGNFPGRFSGRQFSNSRSEMNVSTLELGDSALYLCASSPAGGSYNEQFFGPGTRLTVL.

The chain employs TRBV4-3 and TRBJ2-3; 11 bases align to TRBD2. CDR1 and CDR2 (germline): LGHNA, YSLEER. This CDR3 region has 16 residues. With V trimmed by 6 bases and J by 2 bases, 7 bases remained unmatched. The chain's CDR3 is CASSPRLAGNTDTQYF. CDR3 nucleotides: TGCGCCAGCAGTCCCAGACTAGCGGGAAACACAGATACGCAGTATTTT.

The chain recombines TRBV28 with TRBJ2-1, with 8 bases that match TRBD1. The CDR3 spans 13 residues. V gave up 10 bases and J gave up 5 bases; unmatched junction bases: 7. CDR1 MDHEN and CDR2 SYDVKM come from the germline V gene. CDR3 nucleotide sequence: TGTGCCACCGGGGACAGGAACCACAATGAGCAGTTCTTC. It yields the protein CATGDRNHNEQFF.

The chain is built from TRBV18 and TRBJ1-1; D might be TRBD1 (5 bases). The V gene's germline CDR1 is KGHSH and CDR2 LQKENI. Trimming pared 1 base from V and 0 bases from J, leaving 9 bases between. The CDR3 is made up of 15 amino acids. The CDR3 sequence: CASSPRGEMNTEAFF. Written as DNA, the CDR3 is TGTGCCAGCTCACCACGGGGGGAAATGAACACTGAAGCTTTCTTT. Full variable domain (rest looked up from reference TRBV18 and TRBJ1-1): NAGVMQNPRHLVRRRGQEARLRCSPMKGHSHVYWYRQLPEEGLKFMVYLQKENIIDESGMPKERFSAEFPKEGPSILRIQQVVRGDSAAYFCASSPRGEMNTEAFFGQGTRLTVV.

The chain has TRBV11-2 and TRBJ2-1, with D maybe TRBD1 (6 bases). Trimming took 4 bases from V and 5 from J, leaving 12 bases between them. The length of the CDR3 is 14 residues. The germline CDR1 and CDR2 sequences are SGHAT and FQNNGV. The CDR3 DNA reads TGTGCCAGCAGCTCACGGACAGAAAACAATGAGCAGTTCTTC. This gives the protein CASSSRTENNEQFF.

This chain connects TRBV30 to TRBJ1-3; 9 bases match TRBD1. The CDR3 covers 15 residues. CDR1 and CDR2 (germline): GTSNPN, SVGIG (reference sequence). Trimming cost V 0 bases and J 2 bases; bases outside gene matches: 2. CDR3 nucleotides: TGTGCCTGGAGTGTCCGACAGGGGGCTGGAAACACCATATATTTT. Translation: CAWSVRQGAGNTIYF. The full variable domain, with the rest looked up from reference TRBV30 and TRBJ1-3, is SQTIHQWPATLVQPVGSPLSLECTVEGTSNPNLYWYRQAAGRGLQLLFYSVGIGQISSEVPQNLSASRPQDRQFILSSKKLLLSDSGFYLCAWSVRQGAGNTIYFGEGSWLTVV.

This chain links TRBV5-1 with TRBJ1-5; D possibly corresponds to TRBD1 (5 bases). CDR1 is SGHRS, CDR2 YFSETQ, per germline. This CDR3 is 17 amino acids long. V dropped 2 bases and J dropped 3 bases, with 18 bases sitting between them. CDR3 in DNA: TGCGCCAGCAGCTTTGGACCCAGGGAGGGCCCCAATCAGCCCCAGCATTTT. Its protein is CASSFGPREGPNQPQHF.

This rearrangement joins TRBV19 to TRBJ2-1, with TRBD2 matching 11 bases. Germline assignment: CDR1 LNHDA and CDR2 SQIVND (reference sequence). Trimming cost V 7 bases and J 2 bases; bases outside gene matches: 7. The CDR3 contains 16 residues. The CDR3 nucleotides are TGTGCCAGTACCGTGACTAGCGGGGTTACCTACAATGAGCAGTTCTTC. Protein product: CASTVTSGVTYNEQFF.